What follows describes a single T cell receptor beta chain. Both 60 Vbeta primers and 13 Jbeta primers went into the PCR. Generated by immunoSEQ multiplex PCR, the TCRdb table keeps only in-frame clones and is missing some. The table shows about 200,000 clones, with around 81% occurring only once. The data are from a study of cytomegalovirus exposure and HLA in healthy donors. This receptor was taken from a man younger than 45 in good health and CMV-seronegative. The sequenced material came from PBMCs.

In DNA form, the CDR3 reads TGTGCCAGCAGCAAACCGGGACTCCTGATAACAGATACGCAGTATTTT. Its protein is CASSKPGLLITDTQYF. The chain is built from TRBV5-4 and TRBJ2-3, with D perhaps matching TRBD2 (6 bases). The V and J ends lost 4 bases and 3 bases respectively, with 18 bases between them. The CDR3 extends over 16 amino acids. Germline values: CDR1 SGHNT, CDR2 YYREEE (reference sequence).